The rows below give T cell receptor beta chains drawn from one sample of a study of regulatory dendritic cells for organ transplantation. Their antigens are not known. Measured with immunoSEQ multiplex PCR; TCRdb has only the in-frame clones, and not every one. The data hold 20,000 or so clones, with 70% to 90% observed a single time. The sequenced sample was naive CD4+ T cells from blood cultured with regulatory dendritic cells. These receptors came from a human donor in good health. Each CDR3 is given with its conserved first and last residue. D genes are given only for firm matches. Only some rows state a clone size, as once, few, many or a class for expanded clones.

v_gene: TRBV28
j_gene: TRBJ1-2
d_gene: -
abundance: few
CDR3aa: CASTEGVSYTF
CDR3nt: TGTGCCAGCACTGAGGGGGTCAGCTACACCTTC

v_gene: TRBV15
j_gene: TRBJ2-6
d_gene: TRBD1
abundance: -
CDR3aa: CATSPPGTGSSGANVLTF
CDR3nt: TGTGCCACCAGCCCCCCAGGGACAGGGTCCTCTGGGGCCAACGTCCTGACTTTC

v_gene: TRBV13
j_gene: TRBJ2-1
d_gene: -
abundance: -
CDR3aa: CASSLTSFFKGAPYNEQFF
CDR3nt: TGTGCCAGCAGCTTAACTAGCTTTTTTAAGGGGGCCCCCTACAATGAGCAGTTCTTC

v_gene: TRBV18
j_gene: TRBJ1-6
d_gene: -
abundance: -
CDR3aa: CASSPSEYNSPLHF
CDR3nt: TGTGCCAGCTCACCCTCCGAGTATAATTCACCCCTCCACTTT

v_gene: TRBV27
j_gene: TRBJ2-3
d_gene: -
abundance: few
CDR3aa: CASSLSGGDTQYF
CDR3nt: TGTGCCAGCAGTTTATCCGGGGGAGATACGCAGTATTTT

v_gene: TRBV11-3
j_gene: TRBJ2-7
d_gene: TRBD1
abundance: -
CDR3aa: CASSLGQGSFDEQYF
CDR3nt: TGTGCCAGCAGCCTGGGACAGGGGTCTTTCGACGAGCAGTACTTC

v_gene: TRBV2
j_gene: TRBJ2-2
d_gene: TRBD2
abundance: -
CDR3aa: CASSAVGGGTGELFF
CDR3nt: TGTGCCAGCAGTGCTGTCGGGGGAGGGACCGGGGAGCTGTTTTTT

v_gene: TRBV7-8
j_gene: TRBJ1-6
d_gene: TRBD1
abundance: -
CDR3aa: CASSLVGGQGTSPLHF
CDR3nt: TGTGCCAGCAGCTTAGTCGGGGGACAGGGAACTTCACCCCTCCACTTT

v_gene: TRBV7-2
j_gene: TRBJ2-7
d_gene: -
abundance: -
CDR3aa: CASSLASHYEQYF
CDR3nt: TGTGCCAGCAGCTTAGCTTCCCACTACGAGCAGTACTTC

v_gene: TRBV7-2
j_gene: TRBJ2-2
d_gene: -
abundance: -
CDR3aa: CASSPGTPRGELFF
CDR3nt: TGTGCCAGCAGCCCGGGGACCCCTCGGGGGGAGCTGTTTTTT

v_gene: TRBV29-1
j_gene: TRBJ2-3
d_gene: -
abundance: -
CDR3aa: CSGETLPSTDTQYF
CDR3nt: TGCAGCGGGGAGACTCTACCTTCCACAGATACGCAGTATTTT

v_gene: TRBV4-3
j_gene: TRBJ1-2
d_gene: -
abundance: -
CDR3aa: CASSQQGREGYTF
CDR3nt: TGCGCCAGCAGCCAACAGGGAAGGGAAGGCTACACCTTC

v_gene: TRBV27
j_gene: TRBJ1-2
d_gene: -
abundance: -
CDR3aa: CASSLGTGYGYTF
CDR3nt: TGTGCCAGCTCCCTTGGGACCGGCTATGGCTACACCTTC

v_gene: TRBV25-1
j_gene: TRBJ1-1
d_gene: TRBD1
abundance: -
CDR3aa: CASSSRTGKANTEAFF
CDR3nt: TGTGCCAGCAGTTCCCGGACAGGGAAGGCGAACACTGAAGCTTTCTTT

v_gene: TRBV2
j_gene: TRBJ1-1
d_gene: TRBD1
abundance: -
CDR3aa: CASSGDRQNTEAFF
CDR3nt: TGTGCCAGCAGTGGGGACAGGCAGAACACTGAAGCTTTCTTT

v_gene: TRBV7-9
j_gene: TRBJ1-1
d_gene: -
abundance: -
CDR3aa: CASSPLSTLMNTEAFF
CDR3nt: TGTGCCAGCAGCCCCCTCTCGACCCTGATGAACACTGAAGCTTTCTTT

v_gene: TRBV7-8
j_gene: TRBJ2-5
d_gene: TRBD2
abundance: -
CDR3aa: CASSLGGSGETQYF
CDR3nt: TGTGCCAGCAGCTTGGGAGGGAGTGGAGAGACCCAGTACTTC

v_gene: TRBV5-8
j_gene: TRBJ1-1
d_gene: -
abundance: -
CDR3aa: CASSTLDRDTEAFF
CDR3nt: TGTGCCAGCAGCACCCTGGACCGGGACACTGAAGCTTTCTTT

v_gene: TRBV19
j_gene: TRBJ1-1
d_gene: -
abundance: -
CDR3aa: CASSMRWGAHTEAFF
CDR3nt: TGTGCCAGTAGTATGCGTTGGGGGGCGCACACTGAAGCTTTCTTT

v_gene: TRBV25-1
j_gene: TRBJ2-6
d_gene: -
abundance: -
CDR3aa: CASSAQGAGANVLTF
CDR3nt: TGTGCCAGCAGTGCACAGGGCGCTGGGGCCAACGTCCTGACTTTC

v_gene: TRBV9
j_gene: TRBJ1-2
d_gene: -
abundance: -
CDR3aa: CASSVGGMDGLVYGYTF
CDR3nt: TGTGCCAGCAGCGTAGGTGGGATGGATGGGTTGGTCTATGGCTACACCTTC

v_gene: TRBV27
j_gene: TRBJ2-7
d_gene: -
abundance: once
CDR3aa: CASRGTSYEQYF
CDR3nt: TGTGCCAGCCGAGGGACGTCCTACGAGCAGTACTTC

v_gene: TRBV28
j_gene: TRBJ1-4
d_gene: -
abundance: -
CDR3aa: CASSLSFGRGENEKLFF
CDR3nt: TGTGCCAGCAGTTTATCTTTCGGGAGGGGCGAAAATGAAAAACTGTTTTTT

v_gene: TRBV4-3
j_gene: TRBJ2-3
d_gene: -
abundance: -
CDR3aa: CASSQDWARTDTQYF
CDR3nt: TGCGCCAGCAGCCAAGATTGGGCTCGCACAGATACGCAGTATTTT

v_gene: TRBV2
j_gene: TRBJ2-3
d_gene: -
abundance: -
CDR3aa: CASMRQKNTQYF
CDR3nt: TGTGCCAGCATGAGACAGAAGAATACGCAGTATTTT

v_gene: TRBV19
j_gene: TRBJ2-7
d_gene: -
abundance: -
CDR3aa: CASSIDGRYEQYF
CDR3nt: TGTGCCAGTAGTATAGATGGCAGATACGAGCAGTACTTC

v_gene: TRBV21-1
j_gene: TRBJ2-5
d_gene: -
abundance: -
CDR3aa: CASSKASRSGTQYF
CDR3nt: TGTGCCAGCAGCAAAGCTAGCAGGTCTGGGACCCAGTACTTC

v_gene: TRBV7-2
j_gene: TRBJ1-1
d_gene: -
abundance: -
CDR3aa: CASRPKGRFLNTEAFF
CDR3nt: TGTGCCAGCAGACCGAAAGGCCGGTTCTTGAACACTGAAGCTTTCTTT

v_gene: TRBV6-5
j_gene: TRBJ2-7
d_gene: TRBD1
abundance: -
CDR3aa: CASSRTGSEQYF
CDR3nt: TGTGCCAGCAGTAGGACAGGGTCCGAGCAGTACTTC

v_gene: TRBV4-2
j_gene: TRBJ2-3
d_gene: -
abundance: -
CDR3aa: CASSQDLTGEITDTQYF
CDR3nt: TGTGCCAGCAGCCAAGATCTGACGGGAGAGATCACAGATACGCAGTATTTT

v_gene: TRBV19
j_gene: TRBJ1-5
d_gene: TRBD1
abundance: -
CDR3aa: CASRPQGAQYGQPQHF
CDR3nt: TGTGCCAGTAGACCACAGGGGGCCCAATATGGTCAGCCCCAGCATTTT

v_gene: TRBV10-3
j_gene: TRBJ1-2
d_gene: -
abundance: -
CDR3aa: CAISESPGGFDGYTF
CDR3nt: TGTGCCATCAGTGAGTCACCGGGGGGGTTCGATGGCTACACCTTC

v_gene: TRBV9
j_gene: TRBJ2-7
d_gene: -
abundance: -
CDR3aa: CASSAGLQTYEQYF
CDR3nt: TGTGCCAGCAGCGCGGGACTGCAAACCTACGAGCAGTACTTC

v_gene: TRBV18
j_gene: TRBJ1-2
d_gene: -
abundance: -
CDR3aa: CASSPAGPGGYTF
CDR3nt: TGTGCCAGCTCACCTGCGGGACCCGGAGGCTACACCTTC

v_gene: TRBV2
j_gene: TRBJ1-3
d_gene: TRBD1
abundance: -
CDR3aa: CARRGPSGNTIYF
CDR3nt: TGTGCCAGGAGGGGGCCTTCTGGAAACACCATATATTTT

v_gene: TRBV14
j_gene: TRBJ1-1
d_gene: -
abundance: -
CDR3aa: CASSLSMNTEAFF
CDR3nt: TGTGCCAGCAGCCTTTCAATGAACACTGAAGCTTTCTTT

v_gene: TRBV29-1
j_gene: TRBJ1-1
d_gene: -
abundance: -
CDR3aa: CSVERRLNTEAFF
CDR3nt: TGCAGCGTTGAGAGGCGTTTGAACACTGAAGCTTTCTTT

v_gene: TRBV5-1
j_gene: TRBJ2-3
d_gene: -
abundance: -
CDR3aa: CASSSLQGAVTKDTQYF
CDR3nt: TGCGCCAGCAGCTCCCTCCAAGGGGCCGTTACGAAAGATACGCAGTATTTT

v_gene: TRBV29-1
j_gene: TRBJ2-3
d_gene: -
abundance: -
CDR3aa: CSVAGVGALTDTQYF
CDR3nt: TGCAGCGTCGCTGGGGTCGGGGCACTCACAGATACGCAGTATTTT

v_gene: TRBV25-1
j_gene: TRBJ2-7
d_gene: TRBD1
abundance: -
CDR3aa: CASSDRQGRYEQYF
CDR3nt: TGTGCCAGCAGTGACCGACAGGGACGCTACGAGCAGTACTTC

v_gene: TRBV30
j_gene: TRBJ2-1
d_gene: -
abundance: once
CDR3aa: CAWSHGEVRNEQFF
CDR3nt: TGTGCCTGGAGTCACGGAGAGGTGAGGAATGAGCAGTTCTTC

v_gene: TRBV7-3
j_gene: TRBJ1-1
d_gene: -
abundance: -
CDR3aa: CASSLGPAMNTEAFF
CDR3nt: TGTGCCAGCAGCTTAGGACCCGCGATGAACACTGAAGCTTTCTTT

v_gene: TRBV6-5
j_gene: TRBJ2-5
d_gene: -
abundance: once
CDR3aa: CASRKGGSQETQYF
CDR3nt: TGTGCCAGCAGAAAAGGGGGGTCCCAAGAGACCCAGTACTTC

v_gene: TRBV4-1
j_gene: TRBJ2-2
d_gene: TRBD1
abundance: -
CDR3aa: CASSQRTGYTGELFF
CDR3nt: TGCGCCAGCAGCCAAAGGACAGGGTACACCGGGGAGCTGTTTTTT

v_gene: TRBV6-5
j_gene: TRBJ2-7
d_gene: TRBD2
abundance: -
CDR3aa: CASRRQGLVAYEQYF
CDR3nt: TGTGCCAGCAGACGCCAGGGACTAGTAGCTTACGAGCAGTACTTC

v_gene: TRBV5-1
j_gene: TRBJ2-2
d_gene: -
abundance: -
CDR3aa: CASSLEGLGPGELFF
CDR3nt: TGCGCCAGCAGCTTGGAGGGGTTGGGGCCCGGGGAGCTGTTTTTT

v_gene: TRBV10-1
j_gene: TRBJ1-1
d_gene: -
abundance: -
CDR3aa: CASSDSGEDTEAFF
CDR3nt: TGCGCCAGCAGTGACTCCGGGGAAGACACTGAAGCTTTCTTT

v_gene: TRBV6-5
j_gene: TRBJ1-2
d_gene: TRBD1
abundance: -
CDR3aa: CASRQVQGANYGYTF
CDR3nt: TGTGCCAGCAGACAAGTACAGGGGGCTAACTATGGCTACACCTTC

v_gene: TRBV4-1
j_gene: TRBJ2-1
d_gene: -
abundance: -
CDR3aa: CASSHPLGNEQFF
CDR3nt: TGCGCCAGCAGCCATCCCCTAGGCAATGAGCAGTTCTTC

v_gene: TRBV7-9
j_gene: TRBJ2-7
d_gene: -
abundance: -
CDR3aa: CASSLPGVTTYEQYF
CDR3nt: TGTGCCAGCAGCTTACCGGGGGTGACCACCTACGAGCAGTACTTC

v_gene: TRBV7-9
j_gene: TRBJ2-7
d_gene: -
abundance: -
CDR3aa: CASSLGVGIYEQYF
CDR3nt: TGTGCCAGCAGCTTAGGGGTGGGGATCTACGAGCAGTACTTC

v_gene: TRBV19
j_gene: TRBJ1-3
d_gene: -
abundance: -
CDR3aa: CASSDGPRNTIYF
CDR3nt: TGTGCCAGTAGCGACGGGCCGAGAAACACCATATATTTT

v_gene: TRBV7-3
j_gene: TRBJ2-3
d_gene: -
abundance: -
CDR3aa: CASGYHSAQGYHRTDTQYF
CDR3nt: TGTGCCAGCGGGTATCATTCGGCGCAGGGCTACCACCGCACAGATACGCAGTATTTT

v_gene: TRBV15
j_gene: TRBJ1-4
d_gene: -
abundance: -
CDR3aa: CATTGANEKLFF
CDR3nt: TGTGCCACCACAGGGGCTAATGAAAAACTGTTTTTT

v_gene: TRBV11-2
j_gene: TRBJ2-7
d_gene: TRBD1
abundance: once
CDR3aa: CASGRDRVTEQYF
CDR3nt: TGTGCCAGCGGACGGGACAGGGTCACCGAGCAGTACTTC

v_gene: TRBV4-2
j_gene: TRBJ1-2
d_gene: -
abundance: few
CDR3aa: CASSQDHKQSRHYGYTF
CDR3nt: TGTGCCAGCAGCCAAGACCATAAACAGTCCCGCCACTATGGCTACACCTTC

v_gene: TRBV19
j_gene: TRBJ1-3
d_gene: -
abundance: -
CDR3aa: CASRLNSGNTIYF
CDR3nt: TGTGCCAGTCGTCTGAACTCTGGAAACACCATATATTTT

v_gene: TRBV7-3
j_gene: TRBJ2-7
d_gene: -
abundance: -
CDR3aa: CASSLLGGYEQYF
CDR3nt: TGTGCCAGCAGCTTACTCGGGGGCTACGAGCAGTACTTC

v_gene: TRBV18
j_gene: TRBJ2-7
d_gene: TRBD2
abundance: -
CDR3aa: CASSPGGAGLAGVRTYEQYF
CDR3nt: TGTGCCAGCTCACCAGGGGGGGCAGGACTAGCGGGAGTTCGGACCTACGAGCAGTACTTC